The 10 T cell receptor beta chains below all came from one sample that was sequenced in a study of molecular identifiers for immune sequencing clone quantification. TCRdb recomputed calls from the PCR reads with MiXCR, one row per CDR3 protein. Among some 680,000 distinct CDR3 sequences listed, roughly 25% were seen once. Sequencing input: naive CD8+ T cells from blood, with Jurkat cell RNA spiked in. Subset here: FACS-sorted CD8+CD4-CCR7+CD45RA+ naive T cells. The receptor set was obtained from a human donor in good health. Some libraries in this study had Jurkat cell RNA spiked in.

This clonotype was detected a few times. The chain is built from TRBV7-9 and TRBJ2-5; D is unclear. In germline, CDR1 is SEHNR, CDR2 FQNEAQ (reference sequence). V lost 5 bases, J lost 5 bases, and 9 bases lay in between. The CDR3 loop spans 12 amino acids. This CDR3 reads CASSPHRETQYF. CDR3 bases: TGTGCCAGCAGCCCCCACCGCGAGACCCAGTACTTC.

This clonotype was seen a few times. J is TRBJ2-6 and V is TRBV11-2; no clear D gene. This CDR3 is 18 amino acids long. V lost 5 bases and J lost 2, with 19 bases in between. Germline V gene sequence: CDR1 SGHAT, CDR2 FQNNGV. CDR3 sequence (DNA): TGTGCCAGCAGCCCCGGACGGCCTACCCTCCCTGGGGCCAACGTCCTGACTTTC. The encoded protein is CASSPGRPTLPGANVLTF.

At least ten counts were recorded for this clonotype. J is TRBJ2-6 and V is TRBV7-9, with D unclear. CDR1 and CDR2 (germline): SEHNR, FQNEAQ (reference sequence). Trimming pared 5 bases from V and 4 bases from J, leaving 12 bases between. This CDR3 region has 15 residues. CDR3: CASSEAPLGANVLTF. The CDR3 DNA sequence: TGTGCCAGCAGCGAGGCCCCTCTAGGGGCCAACGTCCTGACTTTC.

This clonotype was counted many times. This sequence joins TRBV30 and TRBJ2-3; unclear D gene. CDR1 is GTSNPN, CDR2 SVGIG, per germline (reference sequence). V was shortened by 2 bases and J by 6 bases, with 15 bases between the two germline ends. The CDR3 spans 14 residues. The CDR3 spells CAWSLTMGSDTQYF. In DNA, the CDR3 is TGTGCCTGGAGTCTAACCATGGGAAGCGATACGCAGTATTTT.

This clonotype has just a few counts. The chain is built from TRBV5-4 and TRBJ2-7; D uncertain. CDR1 is SGHNT and CDR2 is YYREEE in the germline V gene (reference sequence). Trimming took 3 bases from V and 5 from J, leaving 9 bases between them. The CDR3 spans 12 residues. Here the CDR3 DNA reads TGTGCCAGCAGCTCGGGCCTGAACGAGCAGTACTTC. It translates to CASSSGLNEQYF.

This clonotype was recorded at least ten times. The CDR3 reads CASSYVQGADTQYF. The CDR3 DNA sequence: TGTGCCAGCAGTTACGTACAGGGGGCGGATACGCAGTATTTT. The chain joins TRBV6-2 or TRBV6-3 to TRBJ2-3; 9 bases agree with TRBD1. V was clipped by 2 bases and J by 6 bases; unmatched bases: 3. Germline CDR1 MNHEY, CDR2 SVGEGT. This CDR3 has 14 residues.

About this clonotype itself: A much more abundant neighbour one base away suggests this may be a read error. The V call is TRBV6-5, the J call TRBJ1-1; D gene ambiguous. Trimming cost V 4 bases and J 4 bases, with 16 bases left between them. Germline CDR1 MNHEY, CDR2 SVGAGI. The CDR3 totals 15 residues. The CDR3 nucleotides are TGTGCCAGCAGTTCTCTGGACGGTCCGAGCACTGAAGCTTTCTTT. Translation: CASSSLDGPSTEAFF.

Of note for this clonotype: A read error is possible here, since a much larger clone lies one base away. No conserved phenylalanine or tryptophan ends this CDR3, so it is likely a read error. The rearrangement links TRBV27 to TRBJ1-5; D unresolved. The V gene lost 0 bases and the J gene lost 4 bases, with 4 bases spanning the gap. The germline CDR1 and CDR2 sequences are MNHEY and SMNVEV (reference sequence). The CDR3 runs to 13 residues. This CDR3 reads CASSLSRNQPQHS. The CDR3 DNA sequence: TGTGCCAGCAGTTTATCTAGAAATCAGCCCCAGCATTCT.

This clonotype has just a few counts. CDR3 sequence: CAWSQQGWYTEAFF. In DNA form, the CDR3 reads TGTGCCTGGAGTCAACAGGGATGGTACACTGAAGCTTTCTTT. The chain links TRBV30 to TRBJ1-1, with D tentatively TRBD1 (6 bases). Germline values: CDR1 GTSNPN, CDR2 SVGIG (reference sequence). Trimming took 2 bases from V and 3 from J, leaving 13 bases between them. This CDR3 region has 14 residues.

This clonotype was counted many times. The chain has TRBV27 and TRBJ2-5; weak D call: TRBD1 (6 bases). The germline V gene encodes CDR1 MNHEY and CDR2 SMNVEV (reference sequence). This CDR3 has 12 amino acids. Trimming took 5 bases from V and 5 from J, leaving 9 bases between them. CDR3 in amino acids: CASSTRGETQYF. The CDR3 DNA reads as TGTGCCAGCAGTACCAGGGGTGAGACCCAGTACTTC.